This entry is about one T cell receptor (beta chain). The antigen remains undetermined. These data originate in a study of shared clonotypes between healthy human individuals. Study overall: CD4 naive and memory got three plates each, CD8 naive two, CD8 memory one. Study-wide findings and caveats: Rarefaction indicated that sorted-subset sequencing remained incomplete although depth was large. Sharing across four donors was highest in naive CD4 (around 5%) and lowest in memory CD8 (approximately 0.4%).

As defined, naive CD8 cells were CD45RO-negative and positively selected for CCR7, with terminally differentiated effector memory CD45RA+ cells excluded. The CDR3 has 17 residues. V was clipped by 2 bases and J by 0 bases, with 16 bases between them. Germline-derived CDR1 and CDR2 are MNHNS and SASEGT. Repertoires were generated with immunoSEQ multiplex PCR, while TCRdb's copy carries only in-frame clones and drops some. The table has about 820,000 clones, almost 95% seen once. The receptor's source is a man under 40 in good health. Sample: naive CD8+ T cells sorted from blood. This chain connects TRBV6-1 to TRBJ1-1; D might be TRBD1 (6 bases). CDR3 nucleotide sequence: TGTGCCAGCAGTGAACGGCTGACAGGAAGCATGAACACTGAAGCTTTCTTT. Translation gives CASSERLTGSMNTEAFF.